This is a list of T cell receptor beta chains from one sample in a study of OX40 agonist ivuxolimab in advanced cancers. Sequencing used immunoSEQ multiplex PCR; TCRdb keeps in-frame clones, though not all of them. The sample has nearly 110,000 clones, 80% to 95% seen once. Sequences were derived from CD4+ or CD8+ T cells sorted from blood, sampled in a trial of the OX40 agonist ivuxolimab. Receptors originate from an adult with an advanced solid tumor such as melanoma, head and neck, liver or kidney cancer. Both conserved end residues are part of each CDR3. The D gene is left open where the match is weak. Some rows mark clone size as missing; the rest say once, few, many or name a class of expanded clone.

V gene	J gene	D gene	clone size	CDR3 protein	CDR3 DNA
TRBV6-6	TRBJ1-4	.	.	CASSYEGQRGEKLFF	TGTGCCAGCAGTTACGAGGGCCAGCGTGGAGAAAAACTGTTTTTT
TRBV2	TRBJ1-1	.	.	CASRSATANTEAFF	TGTGCCAGCAGATCGGCGACGGCGAACACTGAAGCTTTCTTT
TRBV5-1	TRBJ2-7	TRBD1	.	CASSPSGTGGTYEQYF	TGCGCCAGCAGCCCCTCCGGGACAGGGGGTACCTACGAGCAGTACTTC
TRBV19	TRBJ2-3	TRBD1	.	CASKLQGDIGTDTQYF	TGTGCCAGTAAATTACAGGGGGACATTGGGACAGATACGCAGTATTTT
TRBV14	TRBJ2-7	.	.	CASGHLTYEQYF	TGTGCCAGCGGACACTTAACCTACGAGCAGTACTTC
TRBV15	TRBJ1-2	TRBD1	.	CATSRGTGRSNYGYTF	TGTGCCACCAGCAGAGGGACAGGAAGATCCAACTATGGCTACACCTTC
TRBV5-1	TRBJ1-3	.	.	CASSLGTSGNTIYF	TGCGCCAGCAGCTTGGGGACCTCTGGAAACACCATATATTTT
TRBV6-5	TRBJ2-1	TRBD2	few	CASSQREVYEQFF	TGTGCCAGCAGCCAGCGGGAGGTCTATGAGCAGTTCTTC
TRBV9	TRBJ2-7	.	many	CASSVAGDGYEQYF	TGTGCCAGCAGCGTAGCGGGAGATGGGTACGAGCAGTACTTC
TRBV2	TRBJ2-5	.	.	CASSEWGVGRETQYF	TGTGCCAGCAGTGAATGGGGAGTCGGACGAGAGACCCAGTACTTC
TRBV5-4	TRBJ2-3	TRBD2	.	CASNLGRGDTQYF	TGTGCCAGCAATCTCGGGAGGGGAGATACGCAGTATTTT
TRBV9	TRBJ2-1	.	.	CASSPMPRQEYNEQFF	TGTGCCAGCAGCCCCATGCCGCGGCAGGAGTACAATGAGCAGTTCTTC
TRBV28	TRBJ2-7	TRBD2	.	CASSPQRGRYEQYF	TGTGCCAGCAGTCCCCAGCGGGGCCGCTACGAGCAGTACTTC
TRBV9	TRBJ2-7	.	.	CASSVGGTPYEQYF	TGTGCCAGCAGCGTAGGAGGGACGCCCTACGAGCAGTACTTC
TRBV7-2	TRBJ1-5	.	.	CASSLAGPGQPQHF	TGTGCCAGCAGCTTAGCGGGCCCGGGCCAGCCCCAGCATTTT
TRBV28	TRBJ2-1	TRBD2	.	CASRIAGNEQFF	TGTGCCAGCAGAATAGCGGGGAATGAGCAGTTCTTC
TRBV5-1	TRBJ2-7	.	.	CASSLLTGTGEQYF	TGCGCCAGCAGCTTACTTACAGGGACTGGCGAGCAGTACTTC
TRBV6-6	TRBJ1-5	.	once	CASRPTLNQPQHF	TGTGCCAGCAGACCAACACTTAATCAGCCCCAGCATTTT
TRBV5-6	TRBJ2-4	TRBD2	.	CASSSPGGEGIQYF	TGTGCCAGCAGCTCGCCCGGCGGGGAGGGCATTCAGTACTTC
TRBV5-6	TRBJ2-3	TRBD1	.	CASSFSTGSSTDTQYF	TGTGCCAGCAGCTTTTCGACAGGGTCGAGCACAGATACGCAGTATTTT
TRBV5-1	TRBJ1-1	TRBD1	.	CASSLLTGEDTEAFF	TGCGCCAGCAGCTTGTTGACAGGGGAGGACACTGAAGCTTTCTTT
TRBV27	TRBJ2-4	TRBD1	.	CASSPSTGEGAKNIQYF	TGTGCCAGCAGCCCGTCGACAGGGGAAGGGGCCAAAAACATTCAGTACTTC
TRBV11-2	TRBJ2-5	.	.	CASSSGGGRYLPETQYF	TGTGCCAGCAGCTCAGGGGGGGGCAGATACCTCCCAGAGACCCAGTACTTC
TRBV28	TRBJ2-5	TRBD2	.	CASSLGPRREQYF	TGTGCCAGCAGTTTGGGACCCCGGCGGGAGCAGTACTTC
TRBV10-1	TRBJ2-3	TRBD2	.	CASNPSGTSTDTQYF	TGCGCCAGCAATCCGAGCGGGACTAGCACAGATACGCAGTATTTT
TRBV7-3	TRBJ1-3	.	.	CASSLLGTSGNTIYF	TGTGCCAGCAGCTTATTGGGCACCTCTGGAAACACCATATATTTT
TRBV27	TRBJ2-7	.	.	CASSWRAPLYEQYF	TGTGCCTCATCCTGGAGGGCACCCCTCTACGAGCAGTACTTC
TRBV7-3	TRBJ2-1	.	once	CASSITGTQGIQQFF	TGTGCCAGCAGCATAACCGGGACTCAAGGGATCCAACAGTTCTTC
TRBV18	TRBJ1-1	.	.	CASSPAGNANTEAFF	TGTGCCAGCTCACCTGCAGGGAATGCGAACACTGAAGCTTTCTTT
TRBV19	TRBJ2-1	TRBD2	.	CASSPRGSGRAGEQFF	TGTGCCAGTAGTCCCCGGGGTAGCGGGAGGGCCGGGGAGCAGTTCTTC
TRBV7-9	TRBJ2-3	.	.	CASSPPSTDTQYF	TGTGCCAGCAGCCCCCCGAGTACGGATACGCAGTATTTT
TRBV5-1	TRBJ2-5	.	.	CASSFPGTNQETQYF	TGCGCCAGCAGCTTCCCCGGGACCAATCAAGAGACCCAGTACTTC
TRBV5-1	TRBJ1-2	.	.	CASSWGAVANYGYTF	TGCGCCAGCAGCTGGGGAGCGGTAGCTAACTATGGCTACACCTTC
TRBV6-1	TRBJ2-7	.	.	CASSESGNEQYF	TGTGCCAGCAGTGAATCAGGGAACGAGCAGTACTTC
TRBV9	TRBJ2-1	.	.	CASSVDGTEVDEQFF	TGTGCCAGCAGCGTAGACGGGACGGAAGTGGATGAGCAGTTCTTC
TRBV27	TRBJ1-1	.	.	CASRQGYYTEAFF	TGTGCCAGCAGACAGGGTTATTACACTGAAGCTTTCTTT
TRBV5-1	TRBJ2-5	.	.	CASSLEGVGETQYF	TGCGCCAGCAGCTTGGAAGGGGTAGGAGAGACCCAGTACTTC
TRBV2	TRBJ2-7	TRBD2	.	CASSKGLADYEQYF	TGTGCCAGCAGTAAGGGACTAGCGGACTACGAGCAGTACTTC
TRBV28	TRBJ1-5	TRBD1	.	CASSTLPGTASEPQHF	TGTGCCAGCAGCACCCTCCCCGGGACAGCTAGTGAGCCCCAGCATTTT
TRBV9	TRBJ2-7	.	.	CASSVATSSYEQYF	TGTGCCAGCAGCGTGGCGACTAGCTCCTACGAGCAGTACTTC
TRBV23-1	TRBJ2-7	.	.	CASSQQGRYEQYF	TGCGCCAGCAGTCAACAGGGGAGGTACGAGCAGTACTTC
TRBV15	TRBJ2-3	.	.	CATSRVGGLTDTQYF	TGTGCCACCAGCAGAGTCGGGGGGCTCACAGATACGCAGTATTTT
TRBV11-2	TRBJ2-7	TRBD1	.	CASSRSTPGTGLYEQYF	TGTGCCAGCAGCCGTTCTACCCCCGGGACAGGCCTTTACGAGCAGTACTTC
TRBV18	TRBJ1-1	TRBD1	.	CASSPPQGGLGTEAFF	TGTGCCAGCTCACCACCGCAGGGGGGCTTAGGCACTGAAGCTTTCTTT
TRBV28	TRBJ1-1	.	.	CASSLSREAFF	TGTGCCAGCAGCTTGAGCAGGGAAGCTTTCTTT
TRBV29-1	TRBJ2-7	.	.	CSVEEDGRTYEQYF	TGCAGCGTTGAGGAGGACGGCCGAACCTACGAGCAGTACTTC